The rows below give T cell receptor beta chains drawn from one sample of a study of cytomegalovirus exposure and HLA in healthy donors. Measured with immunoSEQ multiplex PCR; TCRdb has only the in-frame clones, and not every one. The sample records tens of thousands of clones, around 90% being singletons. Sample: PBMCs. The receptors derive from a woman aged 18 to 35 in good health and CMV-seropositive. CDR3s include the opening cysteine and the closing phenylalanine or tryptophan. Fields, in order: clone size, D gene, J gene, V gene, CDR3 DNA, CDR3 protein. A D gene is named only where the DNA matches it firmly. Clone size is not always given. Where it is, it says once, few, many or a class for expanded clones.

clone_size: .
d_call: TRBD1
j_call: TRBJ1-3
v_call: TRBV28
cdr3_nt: TGTGCCAGCAGTTCACAAACAGGGGGCCCCTCTGGAAACACCATATATTTT
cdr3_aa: CASSSQTGGPSGNTIYF

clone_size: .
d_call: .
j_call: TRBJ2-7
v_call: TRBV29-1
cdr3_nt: TGCAGCGTTGAAGACCTTCAAGGGCGGGTTCAGTACTTC
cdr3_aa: CSVEDLQGRVQYF

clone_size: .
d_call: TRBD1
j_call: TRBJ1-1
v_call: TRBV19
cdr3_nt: TGTGCCAGTAGTATAACAGGGGCTAAGAACACTGAAGCTTTCTTT
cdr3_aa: CASSITGAKNTEAFF

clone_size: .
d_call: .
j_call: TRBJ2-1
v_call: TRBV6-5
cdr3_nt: TGTGCCAGCATCTCCGGCGGGGTTGTAGGGGAGCAGTTCTTC
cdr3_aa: CASISGGVVGEQFF

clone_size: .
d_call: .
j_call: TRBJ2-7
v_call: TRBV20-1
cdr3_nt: TGCAGTGCTAGATCCTCCGAGCAGTACTTC
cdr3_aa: CSARSSEQYF

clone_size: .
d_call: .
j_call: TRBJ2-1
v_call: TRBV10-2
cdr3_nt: TGCGCCAGCAGGCCGGGACTTCCCCTCTCCTACAATGAGCAGTTCTTC
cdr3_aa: CASRPGLPLSYNEQFF

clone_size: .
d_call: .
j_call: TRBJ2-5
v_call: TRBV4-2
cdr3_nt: TGTGCCAGCAGCCTCGGGTCTCAAGAGACCCAGTACTTC
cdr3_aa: CASSLGSQETQYF

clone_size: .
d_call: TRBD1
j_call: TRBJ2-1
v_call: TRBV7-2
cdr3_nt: TGTGCCAGCAGCTCGCCGGGACAGCTCGAGAATGAGCAGTTCTTC
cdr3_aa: CASSSPGQLENEQFF

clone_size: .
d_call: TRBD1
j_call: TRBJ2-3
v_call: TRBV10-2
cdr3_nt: TGCGCCAGCAGCGTACTCTCCGGGACAGGGGGATTCCAATCGATCACAGATACGCAGTATTTT
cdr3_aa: CASSVLSGTGGFQSITDTQYF

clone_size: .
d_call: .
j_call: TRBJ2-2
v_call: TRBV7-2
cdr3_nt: TGTGCCAGCAGCTCCACTATCACCGGGGAGCTGTTTTTT
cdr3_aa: CASSSTITGELFF

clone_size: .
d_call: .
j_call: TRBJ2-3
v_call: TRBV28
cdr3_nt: TGTGCCAGCAGTTTCTCGCTTGTCCAGCGGGCAGTTACAGATACGCAGTATTTT
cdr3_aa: CASSFSLVQRAVTDTQYF

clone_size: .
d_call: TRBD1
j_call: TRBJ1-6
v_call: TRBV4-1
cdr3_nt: TGCGCCAGCAGCCCCCCCGGGACAGCCAATTCACCCCTCCACTTT
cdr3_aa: CASSPPGTANSPLHF

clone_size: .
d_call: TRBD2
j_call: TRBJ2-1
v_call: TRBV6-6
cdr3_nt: TGTGCCAGCAGTACGGGACTAGCTAGGAACTACAATGAGCAGTTCTTC
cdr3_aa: CASSTGLARNYNEQFF

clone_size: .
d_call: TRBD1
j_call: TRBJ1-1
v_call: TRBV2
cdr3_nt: TGTGCCAGCACTAGGACAGGTCCAAAGAACACTGAAGCTTTCTTT
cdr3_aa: CASTRTGPKNTEAFF

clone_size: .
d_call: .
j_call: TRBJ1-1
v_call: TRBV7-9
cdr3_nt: TGTGCCAGCAGCTCCACGACTGTACTGAACACTGAAGCTTTCTTT
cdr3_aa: CASSSTTVLNTEAFF

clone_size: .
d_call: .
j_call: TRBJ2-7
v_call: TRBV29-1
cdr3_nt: TGCAGCGTTGAAGATAAAACAGACTACGAGCAGTACTTC
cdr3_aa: CSVEDKTDYEQYF

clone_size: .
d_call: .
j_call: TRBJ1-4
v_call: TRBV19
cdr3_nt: TGTGCCAGTAGTACCTACCAAGGGAGGGGTGGAAGTGAAAAACTGTTTTTT
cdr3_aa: CASSTYQGRGGSEKLFF

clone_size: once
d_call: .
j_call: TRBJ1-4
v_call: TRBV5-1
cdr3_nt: TGCGCCAGCAGCCCTCCGACAGGAACTAATGAAAAACTGTTTTTT
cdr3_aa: CASSPPTGTNEKLFF

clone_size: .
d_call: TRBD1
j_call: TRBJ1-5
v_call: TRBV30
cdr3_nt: TGTGCCTGGAACCCAGGGGGCAGCAATCAGCCCCAGCATTTT
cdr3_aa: CAWNPGGSNQPQHF

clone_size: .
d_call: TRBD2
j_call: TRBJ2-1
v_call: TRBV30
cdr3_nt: TGTGCCTGGAGTGCCCCCCCGATCTTGGGACTAGCGGGGCCCGCGGGGGAGCAGTTCTTC
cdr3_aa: CAWSAPPILGLAGPAGEQFF

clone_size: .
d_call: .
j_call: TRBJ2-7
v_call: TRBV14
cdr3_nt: TGTGCCAGCAGCCAAGTCCGCCTAGCTGCCTACGAGCAGTACTTC
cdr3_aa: CASSQVRLAAYEQYF

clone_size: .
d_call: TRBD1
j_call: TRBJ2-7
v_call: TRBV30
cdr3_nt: TGTGCCTGGAAGACAGGGGATGTGGGTGAGCAGTACTTC
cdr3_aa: CAWKTGDVGEQYF

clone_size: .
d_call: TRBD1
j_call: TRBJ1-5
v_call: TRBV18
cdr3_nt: TGTGCCAGCTCACCGGGACAGGTTAATCAGCCCCAGCATTTT
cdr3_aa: CASSPGQVNQPQHF

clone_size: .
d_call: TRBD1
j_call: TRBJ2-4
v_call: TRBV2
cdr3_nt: TGTGCCAGCAGTGTAACAGGGGAAAACATTCAGTACTTC
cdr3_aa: CASSVTGENIQYF

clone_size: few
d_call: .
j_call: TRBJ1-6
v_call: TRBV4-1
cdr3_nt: TGCGCCAGCAGCCAAACCTTCAGGGGCTATAATTCACCCCTCCACTTT
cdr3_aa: CASSQTFRGYNSPLHF

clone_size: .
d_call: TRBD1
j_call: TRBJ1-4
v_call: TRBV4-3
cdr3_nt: TGCGCCAGCAGCCAAGCAACCCTGACCCTACTGGGGACAGGGGGGAATGAAAAACTGTTTTTT
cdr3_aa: CASSQATLTLLGTGGNEKLFF

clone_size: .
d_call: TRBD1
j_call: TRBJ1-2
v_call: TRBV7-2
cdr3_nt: TGTGCCAGCAGCTTATCCGCCTACAGGGGAGTAAATGGCTACACCTTC
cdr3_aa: CASSLSAYRGVNGYTF

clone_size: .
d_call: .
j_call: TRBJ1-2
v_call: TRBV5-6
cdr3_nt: TGTGCCAGCAGCTTAAGAGGACAAGTTGGTGGCTACACCTTC
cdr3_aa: CASSLRGQVGGYTF

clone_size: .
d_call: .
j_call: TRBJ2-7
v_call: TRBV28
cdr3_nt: TGTGCCAGCAGCTTCGGTAGGGGCGAGCAGTACTTC
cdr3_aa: CASSFGRGEQYF

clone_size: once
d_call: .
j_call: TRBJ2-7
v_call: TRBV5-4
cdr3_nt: TGTGCCAGCAGCCCAACCTCAGAGGGCGAGCAGTACTTC
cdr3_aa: CASSPTSEGEQYF

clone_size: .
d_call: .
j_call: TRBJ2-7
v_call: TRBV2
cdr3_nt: TGTGCCAGCAGTGAAGGAACAGGGTCCCTATACGAGCAGTACTTC
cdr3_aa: CASSEGTGSLYEQYF

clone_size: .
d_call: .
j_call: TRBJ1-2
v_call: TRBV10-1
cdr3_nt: TGCGCCAGCAGTGAGAAACAGAACTATGGCTACACCTTC
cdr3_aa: CASSEKQNYGYTF

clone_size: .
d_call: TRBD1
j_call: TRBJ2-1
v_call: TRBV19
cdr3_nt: TGTGCCAGTAGTCCGGGACAGGGTCTCGGAGGGGGTTCCAATGAGCAGTTCTTC
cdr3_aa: CASSPGQGLGGGSNEQFF

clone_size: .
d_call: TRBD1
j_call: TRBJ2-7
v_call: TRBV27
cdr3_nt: TGTGCCAGCAGTAAAAAGACAGGGTCTACCTACGAGCAGTACTTC
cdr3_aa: CASSKKTGSTYEQYF

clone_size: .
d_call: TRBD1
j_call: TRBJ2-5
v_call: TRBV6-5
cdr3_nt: TGTGCCAGCAGTTACAGTCATAAGGGGGCCCCGCAGTACTTC
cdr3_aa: CASSYSHKGAPQYF

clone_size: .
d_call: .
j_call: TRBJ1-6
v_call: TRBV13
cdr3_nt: TGTGCCAGCACCAACCTCACAGGGTCTTCACCCCTCCACTTT
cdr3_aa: CASTNLTGSSPLHF

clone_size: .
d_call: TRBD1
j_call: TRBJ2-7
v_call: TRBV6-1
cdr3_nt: TGTGCCAGCAAGTTCTTACAGGGGAACGAGCAGTACTTC
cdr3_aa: CASKFLQGNEQYF

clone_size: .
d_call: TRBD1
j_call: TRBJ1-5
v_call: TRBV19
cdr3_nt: TGTGCCAGCCAGACAGGGGTGGGGCCCCAGCATTTT
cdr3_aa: CASQTGVGPQHF

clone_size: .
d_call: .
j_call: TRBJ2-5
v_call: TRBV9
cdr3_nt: TGTGCCAGCAGCGCAATAAGTCGACAGACAGAGACCCAGTACTTC
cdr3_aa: CASSAISRQTETQYF

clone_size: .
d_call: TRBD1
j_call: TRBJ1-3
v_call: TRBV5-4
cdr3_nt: TGTGCCAGCAGCCAGAGACAGGGGGCTGGAAACACCATATATTTT
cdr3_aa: CASSQRQGAGNTIYF

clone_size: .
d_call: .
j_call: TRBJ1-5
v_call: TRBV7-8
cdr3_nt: TGTGCCAGCAGCTTAGGCAGGGTGGGTCAGCCCCAGCATTTT
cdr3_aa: CASSLGRVGQPQHF

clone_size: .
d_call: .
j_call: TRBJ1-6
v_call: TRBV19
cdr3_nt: TGTGCCAGTGGAAAAGGGAGCTCCTATAATTCACCCCTCCACTTT
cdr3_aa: CASGKGSSYNSPLHF

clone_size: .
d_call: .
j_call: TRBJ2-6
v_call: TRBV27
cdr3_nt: TGTGCCAGCAGTTTTTATGGGGCCAACGTCCTGACTTTC
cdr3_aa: CASSFYGANVLTF

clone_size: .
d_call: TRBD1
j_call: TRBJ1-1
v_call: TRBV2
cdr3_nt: TGTGCCAGCAGTGTAGATTGGGGACAGGGGGTCGGGACTGAAGCTTTCTTT
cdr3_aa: CASSVDWGQGVGTEAFF

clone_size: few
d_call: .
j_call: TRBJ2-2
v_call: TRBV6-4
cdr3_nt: TGTGCCAGCAGTGACTCCGACACCGGGGAGCTGTTTTTT
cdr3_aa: CASSDSDTGELFF

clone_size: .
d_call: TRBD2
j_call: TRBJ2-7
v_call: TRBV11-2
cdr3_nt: TGTGCCAGCAGCCCCAATAGCGGGAGGGCGAACGAGCAGTACTTC
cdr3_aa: CASSPNSGRANEQYF

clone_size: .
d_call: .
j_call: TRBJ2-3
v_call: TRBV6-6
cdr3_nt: TGTGCCAGCAGTTACTCGTCGCGGGTGACCACAGATACGCAGTATTTT
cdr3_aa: CASSYSSRVTTDTQYF

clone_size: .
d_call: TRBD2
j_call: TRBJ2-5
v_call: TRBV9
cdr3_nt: TGTGCCAGCAGCGAGTCCGGTGGACTAGCCCCCGAGACCCAGTACTTC
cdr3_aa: CASSESGGLAPETQYF

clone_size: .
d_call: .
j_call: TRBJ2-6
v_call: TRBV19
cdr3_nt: TGTGCCAGTAGTATAACCCTATCTGGGGCCAACGTCCTGACTTTC
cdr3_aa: CASSITLSGANVLTF

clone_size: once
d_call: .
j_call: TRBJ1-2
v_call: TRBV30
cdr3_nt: TGTGCCTGGGAGATCAGGGGCAGGGATGGCTACACCTTC
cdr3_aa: CAWEIRGRDGYTF